The 23 T cell receptor beta chains below were found in one sample sequenced in a study of blood T cell repertoires in COVID-19. Clones were read by immunoSEQ multiplex PCR, and TCRdb kept only the in-frame ones, dropping some. The sample carries some 250,000 clones, roughly 79% recorded once. Sequencing was carried out using peripheral blood. The receptors here all came from a woman older than 75 with COVID-19, enrolled during active disease.

The chain joins TRBV10-3 to TRBJ1-1; D call uncertain. Trimming removed 7 bases at V and 1 base at J, with 10 bases between. Germline CDR1 is ENHRY and CDR2 is SYGVKD. The CDR3 spans 13 residues. The CDR3 nucleotides are TGTGCCATCACAAACTCCGCGAACACTGAAGCTTTCTTT. Amino acid sequence: CAITNSANTEAFF.

The gene calls are TRBV19 and TRBJ1-2; possibly TRBD1 for D (5 bases). The germline V gene has CDR1 LNHDA and CDR2 SQIVND (reference sequence). V was cut by 10 bases and J by 2 bases, with 20 bases left in between. The CDR3 sequence is 15 residues long. As DNA, the CDR3 is TGTGCCACCGGGGGTAGACCACGGGCCAACTATGGCTACACCTTC. Its translation is CATGGRPRANYGYTF.

The CDR3 here is CASSTTNSQPQHF. Written as DNA, the CDR3 is TGTGCCAGCAGCACTACAAACTCTCAGCCCCAGCATTTT. The chain has TRBV6-5 and TRBJ1-5; D is unresolved. The CDR3 loop spans 13 amino acids. Germline V lookup: CDR1 MNHEY, CDR2 SVGAGI. V lost 6 bases to trimming and J lost 6 bases, with 12 bases between them.

The gene calls are TRBV6-5 and TRBJ1-2; possible D gene TRBD1, 5 bases. Per germline, CDR1 MNHEY and CDR2 SVGAGI. The CDR3 is 12 amino acids. Deletions cut 6 bases from V and 4 bases from J, with 9 bases between. In DNA, the CDR3 is TGTGCCAGCAGGGCGGGACTCTATGGCTACACCTTC. Encoded protein: CASRAGLYGYTF.

This clone has at least ten counts. This chain uses TRBV19 with TRBJ1-1; 9 nucleotides line up with TRBD1. Trimming cost V 9 bases and J 0 bases; bases outside gene matches: 2. This CDR3 contains 13 residues. Germline values: CDR1 LNHDA, CDR2 SQIVND (reference sequence). CDR3 loop: CASGQGMNTEAFF. In nucleotides, the CDR3 is TGTGCCAGCGGACAGGGGATGAACACTGAAGCTTTCTTT.

This chain links TRBV30 with TRBJ1-2; D not resolved. The germline V and J ends were trimmed by 2 bases and 2 bases, with 9 bases remaining between them. The CDR3 extends over 13 amino acids. Germline-derived CDR1 and CDR2 are GTSNPN and SVGIG (reference sequence). Here the CDR3 reads CAWSSGANYGYTF. CDR3 sequence (DNA): TGTGCCTGGAGTAGCGGCGCAAACTATGGCTACACCTTC.

The chain couples TRBV30 to TRBJ1-5, with 7 bases lining up with TRBD1. With V trimmed by 4 bases and J by 3 bases, 3 bases remained unmatched. The CDR3 is 13 residues long. Looked up from germline, CDR1 is GTSNPN and CDR2 is SVGIG (reference sequence). CDR3 nucleotides: TGTGCCTGGAAGGACAGGCCCAATCAGCCCCAGCATTTT. Residues: CAWKDRPNQPQHF.

V and J are TRBV30 and TRBJ1-1, with 8 bases fitting TRBD1. The CDR3 is made up of 12 amino acids. J lost 5 bases, V lost 2 bases, and 1 base had no gene match. Germline lookup yields CDR1 GTSNPN and CDR2 SVGIG (reference sequence). The CDR3 DNA sequence: TGTGCCTGGAGTCAGGGGGCGACTGAAGCTTTCTTT. It encodes CAWSQGATEAFF.

The rearrangement uses TRBV3-1 (or the pseudogene TRBV3-2) and TRBJ1-2, with TRBD1 matching 7 bases. CDR1 and CDR2 (germline): LGHDT, YNNKEL (reference sequence). The CDR3 contains 14 residues. After removal of 5 bases from V and 2 bases from J, the junction contained 5 bases not matched to a gene. CDR3 loop: CASSLQQGNYGYTF. CDR3 nucleotides: TGTGCCAGCAGCTTACAACAGGGGAACTATGGCTACACCTTC.

The V call is TRBV7-2, the J call TRBJ1-1, with 7 bases matching TRBD1. This CDR3 has 14 residues. Germline V gives CDR1 SGHTA, CDR2 FQGNSA. V lost 5 bases, J lost 0 bases, and 3 bases stayed unmatched. The DNA for the CDR3 is TGTGCCAGCAGCCCGGGACAGCTGAACACTGAAGCTTTCTTT. This sequence encodes CASSPGQLNTEAFF.

This sequence joins TRBV19 and TRBJ2-1; 12 positions match TRBD2. V lost 5 bases, J lost 2 bases, and 13 bases stayed unmatched. Germline assignment: CDR1 LNHDA and CDR2 SQIVND (reference sequence). The CDR3 is made up of 19 amino acids. The CDR3 loop is CASSRNPGLAGQPYNEQFF. CDR3 nucleotide sequence: TGTGCCAGTAGTCGTAACCCGGGACTAGCGGGCCAACCCTACAATGAGCAGTTCTTC.

The V gene is TRBV1, the J gene TRBJ1-1; TRBD1, as called in the table, went unchecked against the DNA. TRBV1 has pseudogene status. The CDR3 spans 17 residues. The CDR3 DNA is TGCACCAGCAGCCAACAGAAGCGACAGGGGCTGAACACTGAAGCTTTCTTT. This encodes CTSSQQKRQGLNTEAFF.

This clone was seen just once. V and J are TRBV5-1 and TRBJ2-3; the match to TRBD2 covers 11 bases. The CDR3 is made up of 17 amino acids. The V gene end was trimmed by 4 bases and the J gene end by 0 bases; junction bases not matched to a gene: 7. The germline CDR1 and CDR2 sequences are SGHRS and YFSETQ. The CDR3, as DNA: TGCGCCAGCAGCCGTGGGACTAGCGGACCTAGCACAGATACGCAGTATTTT. Protein product: CASSRGTSGPSTDTQYF.

The chain combines TRBV2 with TRBJ1-3, with D maybe TRBD1 (5 bases). Per germline, CDR1 SNHLY and CDR2 FYNNEI. The CDR3 is 16 residues long. V was clipped by 5 bases and J by 0 bases, with 14 bases between them. CDR3 residues: CASSPPGHLSGNTIYF. The CDR3 DNA reads as TGTGCCAGCAGTCCGCCCGGACACCTCTCTGGAAACACCATATATTTT.

This clone has just a few counts. The chain joins TRBV12-3 or TRBV12-4 to TRBJ1-2, with a tentative D call TRBD1 (5 bases). Trimming stripped 3 bases from V and 3 bases from J, with 8 bases between. This CDR3 comprises 13 residues. The CDR3 DNA sequence: TGTGCCAGCAGTTTGCAGGGTGACTATGGCTACACCTTC. It yields the protein CASSLQGDYGYTF.

The chain is built from TRBV5-4 and TRBJ1-2; possibly TRBD1 for D (6 bases). Trimming took 5 bases from V and 8 from J, leaving 16 bases between them. The CDR3 spans 13 residues. Germline V lookup: CDR1 SGHNT, CDR2 YYREEE (reference sequence). CDR3 region: CASRFPGGGGYTF. In DNA, the CDR3 is TGTGCCAGCAGATTCCCGGGGGGCGGGGGCTACACCTTC.

The chain has TRBV7-9 and TRBJ1-5, with a tentative D call TRBD1 (6 bases). The CDR3 is 15 amino acids. The ends were cut back, 0 bases at V and 3 bases at J, with 9 bases in the middle. CDR1 SEHNR and CDR2 FQNEAQ come from the germline V gene (reference sequence). CDR3 region: CASSLAAGANQPQHF. The DNA of the CDR3 is TGTGCCAGCAGCTTAGCTGCAGGGGCCAATCAGCCCCAGCATTTT.

V gene TRBV15 combines with J gene TRBJ2-5; D may be TRBD1 (6 bases). Germline-derived CDR1 and CDR2 are LNHNV and YYDKDF (reference sequence). V lost 5 bases to trimming and J lost 2 bases, with 15 bases between them. The CDR3 length is 15 residues. In DNA form, the CDR3 reads TGTGCCACCAGCCCCCCAGGGGACCTACAAGAGACCCAGTACTTC. As protein: CATSPPGDLQETQYF. Full variable domain (outside the CDR3, taken from reference TRBV15 and TRBJ2-5): DAMVIQNPRYQVTQFGKPVTLSCSQTLNHNVMYWYQQKSSQAPKLLFHYYDKDFNNEADTPDNFQSRRPNTSFCFLDIRSPGLGDTAMYLCATSPPGDLQETQYFGPGTRLLVL.

This rearrangement joins TRBV9 to TRBJ2-7, with 8 bases lining up with TRBD2. The CDR3 runs 13 residues. Trimming cost V 4 bases and J 5 bases; bases outside gene matches: 5. The germline gives CDR1 SGDLS, CDR2 YYNGEE. CDR3 protein: CASSFRGGNEQYF. In DNA, the CDR3 is TGTGCCAGCAGCTTCCGGGGGGGCAACGAGCAGTACTTC.

This clone was observed once. The rearrangement links TRBV3-1 (or the pseudogene TRBV3-2) to TRBJ2-7, with 8 bases matching TRBD2. This CDR3 is built from 15 residues. Germline V gives CDR1 LGHDT, CDR2 YNNKEL (reference sequence). Trimming removed 1 base from V and 4 bases from J; junction bases left unmatched: 6. CDR3 in DNA: TGTGCCAGCAGCCAAGCGGGAGGGCCGAGGTACGAGCAGTACTTC. Translating gives CASSQAGGPRYEQYF.

V usage is TRBV7-2 and J usage is TRBJ1-4; D possibly corresponds to TRBD1 (5 bases). Germline V lookup: CDR1 SGHTA, CDR2 FQGNSA. The CDR3 is 19 amino acids. Trimming took 5 bases from V and 8 from J, leaving 30 bases between them. The CDR3 bases are TGTGCCAGCAGCCCTTCTCTCCCCGGGACTAGAGCCTGGAAAGAAAAACTGTTTTTT. As protein: CASSPSLPGTRAWKEKLFF.

This clone was counted once. This chain uses TRBV3-1 (or the pseudogene TRBV3-2) with TRBJ2-1; 11 nucleotides agree with TRBD2. This CDR3 has 13 residues. Germline CDR1 is LGHDT and CDR2 is YNNKEL (reference sequence). J gave up 14 bases and V 0 bases, and 3 bases lay outside the gene matches. The CDR3 region is CASSQDLAGGKFF. Written as DNA, the CDR3 is TGTGCCAGCAGCCAAGACTTAGCGGGGGGGAAGTTCTTC.

In this sample, this clone turned up a few times. CDR3 sequence reads: CATSAGASGYGYTF. DNA of the CDR3: TGTGCCACCAGCGCAGGCGCTAGCGGCTATGGCTACACCTTC. The rearrangement links TRBV24-1 to TRBJ1-2; no clear D. This CDR3 has 14 amino acids. Deletions cut 7 bases from V and 4 bases from J, with 15 bases between. CDR1 KGHDR and CDR2 SFDVKD come from the germline V gene.